These 24 T cell receptor beta chains share one sample of origin, sequenced in a study of cytomegalovirus exposure and HLA in healthy donors. Profiling relied on immunoSEQ multiplex PCR, and the TCRdb table lists in-frame clones only, not all of them. The sample shows 150,000 to 200,000 clones, roughly 89% of them seen only once. The sample was PBMCs. The receptors stem from a woman aged 25-40 years in good health and CMV-seronegative.

The V gene is TRBV7-6, the J gene TRBJ2-7, with 13 bases that match TRBD2. Trimming cost V 3 bases and J 3 bases; bases outside gene matches: 2. This CDR3 is 15 amino acids long. Germline V gene lookup returns CDR1 SGHVS and CDR2 FNYEAQ. As DNA, the CDR3 is TGTGCCAGCAGCTTGGGGACTAGCGGGGTCTACGAGCAGTACTTC. It codes for CASSLGTSGVYEQYF.

The chain links TRBV27 to TRBJ2-6; possible D gene TRBD2, 5 bases. Per germline, CDR1 MNHEY and CDR2 SMNVEV (reference sequence). This CDR3 has 15 residues. The V end lost 5 bases, the J end lost 2 bases, and 10 bases lay between the germline ends. In nucleotides, the CDR3 is TGTGCCAGCAGTCCCGAGGGAACTGGGGCCAACGTCCTGACTTTC. The encoded protein is CASSPEGTGANVLTF.

This chain joins TRBV7-2 and TRBJ2-7; 7 bases fit TRBD1. V was clipped by 5 bases and J by 0 bases; unmatched bases: 7. Germline V gene data show CDR1 as SGHTA and CDR2 as FQGNSA. This CDR3 is built from 15 residues. CDR3: CASSPDRASSYEQYF. The CDR3 DNA reads as TGTGCCAGCAGCCCCGACAGGGCAAGCTCCTACGAGCAGTACTTC.

This clone came up once. The gene calls are TRBV4-1 and TRBJ2-3; D is unclear. Trimming took 0 bases from V and 8 from J, leaving 12 bases between them. Germline loops: CDR1 MGHRA, CDR2 YSYEKL. This CDR3 is built from 14 residues. The CDR3 is CASSQELRTGTQYF. DNA of the CDR3: TGCGCCAGCAGCCAAGAACTAAGAACTGGTACGCAGTATTTT.

As DNA, the CDR3 is TGTGCCAGCAGTGTGTGGACAAACTACGAGCAGTACTTC. Its translation: CASSVWTNYEQYF. V is TRBV2 and J is TRBJ2-7, with D perhaps matching TRBD1 (5 bases). Germline assignment: CDR1 SNHLY and CDR2 FYNNEI. The CDR3 totals 13 residues. Trimming left V 4 bases short and J 3 bases short, with 10 bases between.

The J gene is TRBJ2-1, the V gene TRBV27; TRBD2 agrees at 8 bases. J gave up 2 bases and V 5 bases, and 8 bases lay outside the gene matches. Germline loops: CDR1 MNHEY, CDR2 SMNVEV (reference sequence). The CDR3 sequence is 16 residues long. In DNA, the CDR3 is TGTGCCAGCAGTGATTTAGCGGGGAATCCCTACAATGAGCAGTTCTTC. Amino acids: CASSDLAGNPYNEQFF.

The gene calls are TRBV11-2 and TRBJ1-1; D remains ambiguous. V lost 6 bases, J lost 0 bases, and 8 bases lay in between. CDR3 length equals 13 residues. From germline, CDR1 is SGHAT and CDR2 FQNNGV. The CDR3 sequence: CASRQSMNTEAFF. CDR3 in DNA: TGTGCCAGCAGACAGTCCATGAACACTGAAGCTTTCTTT. The variable domain in full, with the rest retrieved from reference TRBV11-2 and TRBJ1-1, is EAGVAQSPRYKIIEKRQSVAFWCNPISGHATLYWYQQILGQGPKLLIQFQNNGVVDDSQLPKDRFSAERLKGVDSTLKIQPAKLEDSAVYLCASRQSMNTEAFFGQGTRLTVV.

The CDR3 reads CASGLGAWDTEAFF. CDR3 DNA: TGTGCTAGTGGTTTGGGGGCATGGGACACTGAAGCTTTCTTT. The V gene is TRBV12-5, the J gene TRBJ1-1, with no clear D. Germline values: CDR1 LGHNT, CDR2 FRNRAP. This CDR3 has 14 amino acids. V lost 1 base and J 3 bases, leaving 9 bases between the germline ends.

The genes are TRBV5-1 and TRBJ1-1, with D unresolved. CDR3 size: 13 residues. CDR1 and CDR2 from the germline V gene are SGHRS and YFSETQ. The ends were cut back, 2 bases at V and 1 base at J, with 6 bases in the middle. The CDR3 loop is CASSFTRNTEAFF. CDR3 nucleotide sequence: TGCGCCAGCAGCTTCACGAGGAACACTGAAGCTTTCTTT.

The chain is built from TRBV10-3 and TRBJ1-2, with 12 nucleotides matching TRBD1. Germline V gene sequence: CDR1 ENHRY, CDR2 SYGVKD. With V trimmed by 3 bases and J by 7 bases, 6 bases remained unmatched. The CDR3 runs to 15 residues. The CDR3 DNA sequence: TGTGCCATCAGTGACCGGGACAGGGGGCTGGGTGGCTACACCTTC. Translation: CAISDRDRGLGGYTF.

This clone appeared a few times. The chain uses TRBV19 and TRBJ2-5, with D perhaps matching TRBD1 (6 bases). Trimming removed 3 bases from V and 7 bases from J, with 15 bases in between. CDR1 is LNHDA, CDR2 SQIVND, per germline (reference sequence). This CDR3 contains 14 residues. The DNA of the CDR3 is TGTGCCAGTAGTATCGGGGACAAGCAGGGGACCCAGTACTTC. Translating it yields CASSIGDKQGTQYF.

The V call is TRBV7-2, the J call TRBJ2-7; the D gene is possibly TRBD1 (6 bases). Trimming shortened V by 1 base and J by 7 bases, and 23 bases separated the two germline ends. Germline V gene lookup returns CDR1 SGHTA and CDR2 FQGNSA. This CDR3 has 17 residues. In nucleotides, the CDR3 is TGTGCCAGCAGCTTAGGAGGGGGACGCAGTCGTGGTTTTGAGCAGTACTTC. It is translated as CASSLGGGRSRGFEQYF. The variable domain in full, with the rest retrieved from reference TRBV7-2 and TRBJ2-7, is GAGVSQSPSNKVTEKGKDVELRCDPISGHTALYWYRQSLGQGLEFLIYFQGNSAPDKSGLPSDRFSAERTGGSVSTLTIQRTQQEDSAVYLCASSLGGGRSRGFEQYFGPGTRLTVT.

In DNA form, the CDR3 reads TGTGCCAGCTCCGTGGGGGAGGACACTGAAGCTTTCTTT. It specifies CASSVGEDTEAFF. The V gene is TRBV18, the J gene TRBJ1-1; possibly TRBD1 for D (5 bases). The CDR3 loop spans 13 amino acids. V was clipped by 6 bases and J by 3 bases, with 11 bases between them. CDR1 KGHSH and CDR2 LQKENI come from the germline V gene.

The chain couples TRBV5-1 to TRBJ2-5; a possible D gene is TRBD2 (7 bases). V was pared by 5 bases and J by 4 bases, with 18 bases between. Germline values: CDR1 SGHRS, CDR2 YFSETQ. The CDR3 is made up of 15 amino acids. CDR3 residues: CASRVGGAPGETQYF. The CDR3 nucleotides read TGCGCCAGCAGAGTTGGGGGGGCGCCAGGAGAGACCCAGTACTTC.

The rearrangement uses TRBV5-4 and TRBJ2-7, with 10 bases identical to TRBD1. Germline trimming cut 4 bases from V and 3 bases from J; bases unmatched to any gene: 7. The CDR3 totals 15 residues. Germline V lookup: CDR1 SGHNT, CDR2 YYREEE (reference sequence). The CDR3 protein is CASSLPGQGLYEQYF. The CDR3 nucleotides read TGTGCCAGCAGCCTACCGGGACAGGGGCTCTACGAGCAGTACTTC.

This sequence joins TRBV7-9 and TRBJ2-1; D possibly corresponds to TRBD1 (6 bases). CDR1 SEHNR and CDR2 FQNEAQ come from the germline V gene (reference sequence). This CDR3 has 14 amino acids. V gave up 6 bases and J gave up 3 bases, with 12 bases separating them. The CDR3 protein is CASSNGQLYNEQFF. CDR3 DNA sequence: TGTGCCAGCAGTAATGGACAGCTCTACAATGAGCAGTTCTTC.

This clone was observed a handful of times. The chain links TRBV6-1 to TRBJ2-2, with D unclear. Trimming removed 1 base at V and 7 bases at J, with 7 bases between. The CDR3 extends over 13 amino acids. The germline CDR1 and CDR2 sequences are MNHNS and SASEGT. The CDR3 sequence is CASSEVRGGELFF. The CDR3 DNA follows: TGTGCCAGCAGTGAAGTCCGAGGCGGGGAGCTGTTTTTT.

The V gene is TRBV2, the J gene TRBJ2-2; weak D call: TRBD2 (6 bases). Germline CDR1 reads SNHLY; CDR2 reads FYNNEI. The CDR3 runs 14 residues. V was clipped by 6 bases and J by 6 bases, with 14 bases between them. The CDR3: CASSFTSPPGELFF. In DNA form, the CDR3 reads TGTGCCAGCAGCTTCACTAGCCCTCCCGGGGAGCTGTTTTTT. Full variable domain (remainder filled in from reference TRBV2 and TRBJ2-2): EPEVTQTPSHQVTQMGQEVILRCVPISNHLYFYWYRQILGQKVEFLVSFYNNEISEKSEIFDDQFSVERPDGSNFTLKIRSTKLEDSAMYFCASSFTSPPGELFFGEGSRLTVL.

The CDR3 sequence is CASSLGWDSPTYEQYF. The CDR3 region has the DNA TGTGCCAGCAGCTTAGGATGGGACAGCCCAACTTACGAGCAGTACTTC. The chain has TRBV7-9 and TRBJ2-7; TRBD1 aligns across 7 bases. J gave up 4 bases and V 1 base, and 10 bases lay outside the gene matches. Germline V gene lookup returns CDR1 SEHNR and CDR2 FQNEAQ (reference sequence). The CDR3 loop spans 16 amino acids.

This clone showed up many times. The rearrangement links TRBV6-4 to TRBJ2-1; 9 bases map to TRBD1. Germline V CDR1 and CDR2: MRHNA, SNTAGT. CDR3 length equals 15 residues. V trimming: 4 bases; J trimming: 8 bases; junction bases outside the gene matches: 9. CDR3 loop: CASSAKGTGFDEQFF. DNA of the CDR3: TGTGCCAGCAGTGCGAAAGGGACAGGGTTCGATGAGCAGTTCTTC.

The rearrangement uses TRBV4-3 and TRBJ1-2; 7 bases line up with TRBD1. Trimming cost V 0 bases and J 7 bases; bases outside gene matches: 5. The CDR3 has 14 amino acids. The germline CDR1 and CDR2 sequences are LGHNA and YSLEER. CDR3 nucleotide sequence: TGCGCCAGCAGCCAAGATCGCAGGGGGTCTGGCTACACCTTC. Protein sequence: CASSQDRRGSGYTF.

This rearrangement joins TRBV4-1 to TRBJ2-5; a weak D match, TRBD2 (8 bases). V lost 6 bases and J 5 bases, leaving 13 bases between the germline ends. CDR1 and CDR2 from the germline V gene are MGHRA and YSYEKL. CDR3 length equals 13 residues. CDR3 in amino acids: CASRGQREETQYF. For the CDR3, the DNA is TGCGCCAGCAGGGGACAGCGGGAGGAGACCCAGTACTTC.

The V call is TRBV5-4, the J call TRBJ2-5; TRBD1 might be the D (5 bases). Trimming cost V 0 bases and J 4 bases, with 13 bases left between them. Germline CDR1 SGHNT, CDR2 YYREEE (reference sequence). The CDR3 is 15 residues long. The CDR3, as DNA: TGTGCCAGCAGCTTGGTGGCAGGGAAGAGAGAGACCCAGTACTTC. Translating it yields CASSLVAGKRETQYF.

The chain links TRBV5-1 to TRBJ2-4; 8 nucleotides align to TRBD1. V lost 3 bases and J lost 0; bases outside the gene matches: 5. This CDR3 spans 16 amino acids. The germline V gene encodes CDR1 SGHRS and CDR2 YFSETQ. In DNA, the CDR3 is TGCGCCAGCAGCTGGACAGGGTCGGTAGCCAAAAACATTCAGTACTTC. Translated, it gives CASSWTGSVAKNIQYF.